The following is a T cell receptor beta chain sequence with its context. The CDR3 has 15 residues. Germline trimming cut 0 bases from V and 8 bases from J; bases unmatched to any gene: 3. Germline V gene lookup returns CDR1 SGHNT and CDR2 YYREEE (reference sequence). This record comes from a study of shared clonotypes between healthy human individuals. The table came from immunoSEQ multiplex PCR; TCRdb's copy has only in-frame clones and leaves some out. The sample shows 2,100,000 or so clones, roughly 95% of them seen only once. The chain recombines TRBV5-4 with TRBJ2-1; 12 nucleotides match TRBD2. The TCR comes from a man between 18 and 35 years old in good health. Sequencing input: naive CD4+ T cells sorted from blood. Documented subset: CD45RA+ positively selected. In DNA form, the CDR3 reads TGTGCCAGCAGCTTGGGCGGGACTAGCGGGCATGAGCAGTTCTTC. Protein: CASSLGGTSGHEQFF. The full variable domain, rest sourced from reference TRBV5-4 and TRBJ2-1, is ETGVTQSPTHLIKTRGQQVTLRCSSQSGHNTVSWYQQALGQGPQFIFQYYREEENGRGNFPPRFSGLQFPNYSSELNVNALELDDSALYLCASSLGGTSGHEQFFGPGTRLTVL.